This TCR beta chain came from a study of T cell responses to AZD1222 COVID-19 vaccine. Trimming took off 5 bases at V and 4 bases at J, with 14 bases between the two ends. From germline, CDR1 is MNHEY and CDR2 SMNVEV (reference sequence). The CDR3 has 14 residues. Broader study findings: Donor demographics were predominantly white British with a female majority; clonal diversity may be underestimated. Spike was spanned by vaccine-associated CD4 TCRs, with dominance at 160-218 and 743-854.

Data came from immunoSEQ multiplex PCR; TCRdb stores just in-frame clones and leaves some out. This table holds 80,000 or so clones, roughly 90% found once. This clone was found once. Its antigen is currently unknown. The chain has TRBV27 and TRBJ2-5; TRBD2 might be the D (5 bases). The sequence came from an adult who received the AZD1222 COVID-19 vaccine. The sample in question was peripheral blood, obtained 28 days after the second AZD1222 dose. The CDR3 region has the DNA TGTGCCAGCAGTGCGTGGGAGACATCAGAGACCCAGTACTTC. It is translated as CASSAWETSETQYF.